The 10 T cell receptor beta chains below were found in one sample sequenced in a study of graft-versus-host responses after intestinal transplantation. Repertoires were generated with immunoSEQ multiplex PCR, while TCRdb's copy carries only in-frame clones and drops some. The repertoire has around 100,000 clones, more than 85% of them found once; the top ten carry around 1%. For these TCRs, the target antigens are not known. The material was unstimulated CD8+ T cells sorted from spleen or lymph node cells, obtained before intestinal transplant. These receptors all stem from a human donor who received an intestinal transplant.

V usage is TRBV5-5 and J usage is TRBJ1-1; D ambiguous. Trimming cost V 2 bases and J 1 base, with 12 bases left between them. CDR1 and CDR2 (germline): SGHKS, YYEKEE (reference sequence). The CDR3 runs 15 residues. DNA for the CDR3: TGTGCCAGCAGCTTAGGATGGGCAGGGAACACTGAAGCTTTCTTT. Its translation: CASSLGWAGNTEAFF. Filled out from reference TRBV5-5 and TRBJ1-1, the complete variable domain reads DAGVTQSPTHLIKTRGQQVTLRCSPISGHKSVSWYQQVLGQGPQFIFQYYEKEERGRGNFPDRFSARQFPNYSSELNVNALLLGDSALYLCASSLGWAGNTEAFFGQGTRLTVV.

The chain combines TRBV10-2 with TRBJ1-1; 7 bases map to TRBD1. The CDR3 extends over 14 amino acids. After removal of 2 bases from V and 1 base from J, the junction contained 1 base not matched to a gene. Germline CDR1 is WSHSY and CDR2 is SAAADI. CDR3 protein: CASSEDRENTEAFF. The CDR3 coding sequence is TGCGCCAGCAGTGAGGACAGGGAGAACACTGAAGCTTTCTTT.

The CDR3 nucleotides read TGTGCCAGCAGCTTGGCCACTAGCGGGATAATTTCCTACGAGCAGTACTTC. It codes for CASSLATSGIISYEQYF. The V call is TRBV5-6, the J call TRBJ2-7; 10 bases are shared with TRBD2. This CDR3 has 17 amino acids. J lost 1 base, V lost 0 bases, and 7 bases had no gene match. The germline gives CDR1 SGHDT, CDR2 YYEEEE.

This rearrangement joins TRBV4-1 to TRBJ2-5, with D unresolved. V shed 0 bases and J shed 7 bases, with 6 bases lying between them. The CDR3 runs to 12 residues. CDR1 is MGHRA, CDR2 YSYEKL, per germline. The DNA of the CDR3 is TGCGCCAGCAGCCAAGAGACGGGGACCCAGTACTTC. As protein: CASSQETGTQYF.

The chain employs TRBV5-1 and TRBJ2-1; perhaps TRBD1 as D (5 bases). The CDR3 consists of 11 residues. Germline lookup yields CDR1 SGHRS and CDR2 YFSETQ. The V end lost 6 bases, the J end lost 9 bases, and 10 bases lay between the germline ends. In nucleotides, the CDR3 is TGCGCCAGCAACGACAGTGGTGAGCAGTTCTTC. The encoded protein is CASNDSGEQFF.

The chain links TRBV6-5 to TRBJ2-7; 10 bases line up with TRBD1. The junction had 6 bases not matched to a gene; V was cut back by 11 bases and J by 2 bases. The length of the CDR3 is 13 residues. CDR1 is MNHEY, CDR2 SVGAGI, per germline. CDR3: CADRGLMAYEQYF. Written as DNA, the CDR3 is TGTGCCGACAGGGGGCTTATGGCCTACGAGCAGTACTTC.

J is TRBJ2-3 and V is TRBV6-5; 9 bases map to TRBD1. The germline V gene has CDR1 MNHEY and CDR2 SVGAGI. The V segment lost 4 bases and the J segment 1 base; nucleotides outside the gene matches: 3. CDR3 length: 15 residues. CDR3 sequence (DNA): TGTGCCAGCAGTTGGGGACAGGGAGGCACAGATACGCAGTATTTT. Translation: CASSWGQGGTDTQYF.

The chain uses TRBV27 and TRBJ2-7; D might be TRBD1 (5 bases). The CDR3 covers 15 residues. Trimming removed 1 base from V and 0 bases from J, with 10 bases in between. Germline V gene lookup returns CDR1 MNHEY and CDR2 SMNVEV (reference sequence). CDR3 nucleotide sequence: TGTGCCAGCAGTTTATTCGCAGGGTCCTCCTACGAGCAGTACTTC. Translated: CASSLFAGSSYEQYF.

This clone was recorded a few times. The V gene is TRBV6-5, the J gene TRBJ2-3, with D hard to call. With 2 bases removed from V and 5 bases from J, the gap between germline ends came to 2 bases. Germline V gene data show CDR1 as MNHEY and CDR2 as SVGAGI. CDR3 size: 11 residues. CDR3 sequence: CASSYGDTQYF. CDR3 nucleotides: TGTGCCAGCAGTTACGGAGATACGCAGTATTTT.

The V gene is TRBV10-3, the J gene TRBJ2-3, with D hard to call. Trimming stripped 2 bases from V and 2 bases from J, with 8 bases between. The CDR3 consists of 14 residues. The germline V gene has CDR1 ENHRY and CDR2 SYGVKD. CDR3 in DNA: TGTGCCATCAGTGAGCCGACTGCCACAGATACGCAGTATTTT. Translated, it gives CAISEPTATDTQYF.